This is a list of T cell receptor beta chains from one sample in a study of Ad26.COV2.S vaccination and SARS-CoV-2 variants. Measured with immunoSEQ multiplex PCR; TCRdb has only the in-frame clones, and not every one. The table includes about 410,000 clones, approximately 86% detected once. This specimen consisted of peripheral blood, obtained in a trial of Ad26.COV2.S vaccine versus placebo. Every receptor here comes from a person aged 18-60 years who received the Ad26.COV2.S COVID-19 vaccine or a placebo. Both conserved end residues are part of each CDR3. A D gene is named only where the DNA matches it firmly.

V	J	D	DNA	CDR3
TRBV25-1	TRBJ2-5	.	TGTGCCAGCAGTGAATCGTTGGACTATCAAGAGACCCAGTACTTC	CASSESLDYQETQYF
TRBV5-5	TRBJ1-1	.	TGTGCCAGCAGCTATTCCGGGACGGACTTCGAAGCTTTCTTT	CASSYSGTDFEAFF
TRBV6-1	TRBJ1-1	TRBD1	TGTGCCAGCAGTGAAGCTCTTCCAGGGGGCAGAGGATTCTCCACTGAAGCTTTCTTT	CASSEALPGGRGFSTEAFF
TRBV4-1	TRBJ2-6	.	TGCGCCAGCAGCCAAGTCTTGGGACCGGCCTCTGGGGCCAACGTCCTGACTTTC	CASSQVLGPASGANVLTF
TRBV7-9	TRBJ1-2	.	TGTGCCAGCAGCCGGGGCACAGGGAACTATGGCTACACCTTC	CASSRGTGNYGYTF
TRBV27	TRBJ2-3	.	TGTGCCAGCTGGCGCCGGGGAATCACAGATACGCAGTATTTT	CASWRRGITDTQYF
TRBV5-1	TRBJ1-5	.	TGCGCCAGCAGCACGGATAGCAATCAGCCCCAGCATTTT	CASSTDSNQPQHF
TRBV19	TRBJ2-1	TRBD2	TGTGCCAGCACTCGGAGCGGGGGGGAATCCCTCGAGCAGTTCTTC	CASTRSGGESLEQFF
TRBV4-1	TRBJ1-2	.	TGCGCCCCCAGCCGCCCCGACACCCACTATGGCTACACCTTC	CAPSRPDTHYGYTF
TRBV2	TRBJ1-1	.	TGTGCCAGCAGCGGGGCGTTGGGGGGGACTGAAGCTTTCTTT	CASSGALGGTEAFF
TRBV5-1	TRBJ2-5	TRBD2	TGCGCCAGCAGCCCCCTAATTTTGGCGGGGGGTTACCAAGAGACCCAGTACTTC	CASSPLILAGGYQETQYF